This T cell receptor (beta chain) is from a study of T cells in tuberculosis. The time point: new active TB diagnosis, blood taken before or within 7 days of starting treatment. Clones were read by immunoSEQ multiplex PCR, and TCRdb kept only the in-frame ones, dropping some. The data hold tens of thousands of clones, with 75% to 95% observed a single time. The receptor's source is an adult with tuberculosis. Sequenced here: PBMCs, sampled at tuberculosis diagnosis.

The CDR3 coding sequence is TGTGCCAGCAGTTACTCGGGGGGGACCGGGCGACCCCTCCACTTT. Its translation: CASSYSGGTGRPLHF. The chain combines TRBV6-5 with TRBJ1-6; tentative D call: TRBD1 (5 bases). With 0 bases removed from V and 12 bases from J, the gap between germline ends came to 15 bases. This CDR3 comprises 15 residues. Germline CDR1 reads MNHEY; CDR2 reads SVGAGI.